The 9 T cell receptor beta chains below all came from one sample that was sequenced in a study of blood T cell repertoires in COVID-19. The protocol was immunoSEQ multiplex PCR, while the TCRdb copy is restricted to in-frame clones and leaves out a portion. This sample has more than 150,000 clones, with over 75% found just once. The source material was peripheral blood. The receptor source for this set is a woman of 80 years or more with acute or convalescent COVID-19.

The rearrangement joins TRBV7-9 to TRBJ2-1; 15 nucleotides align to TRBD2. The CDR3 has 15 residues. Germline V CDR1 and CDR2: SEHNR, FQNEAQ (reference sequence). Germline trimming cut 3 bases from V and 10 bases from J; bases unmatched to any gene: 4. The CDR3 DNA follows: TGTGCCAGCAGCTTCGGACTAGCGGGGGGGCCGGAGCAGTTCTTC. Protein product: CASSFGLAGGPEQFF.

This chain joins TRBV4-1 and TRBJ2-2; D uncertain. The CDR3 runs to 14 residues. The ends were cut back, 0 bases at V and 4 bases at J, with 6 bases in the middle. Germline CDR1 is MGHRA and CDR2 is YSYEKL. The CDR3 protein is CASSQEGGTGELFF. DNA of the CDR3: TGCGCCAGCAGCCAAGAAGGCGGCACCGGGGAGCTGTTTTTT.

Comments on this clone: The junction departs from germline at one end; a sequencing error may be responsible. The rearrangement links TRBV18 to TRBJ2-7; 8 bases are shared with TRBD1. The CDR3 has 16 amino acids. In germline, CDR1 is KGHSH, CDR2 LQKENI. The CDR3 sequence: CASSPILGQGSHEQYF. Here the CDR3 DNA reads TGTGCCAGCTCACCAATCCTTGGACAGGGCTCCCACGAGCAGTACTTC.

The J gene is TRBJ1-2, the V gene TRBV5-1; maybe TRBD1 (5 bases). The CDR3 totals 14 residues. V lost 3 bases and J lost 6, with 15 bases in between. In germline, CDR1 is SGHRS, CDR2 YFSETQ. In DNA form, the CDR3 reads TGCGCCAGCAGCTCCGGGGGAGTGGGAGATGGCTACACCTTC. Its protein is CASSSGGVGDGYTF.

The rearrangement uses TRBV6-6 and TRBJ1-1, with unresolved D. The CDR3 covers 13 residues. The germline V gene has CDR1 MNHNY and CDR2 SVGAGI (reference sequence). V was shortened by 6 bases and J by 5 bases, with 13 bases between the two germline ends. CDR3 amino acids: CASSSSTGTEAFF. CDR3 nucleotide sequence: TGTGCCAGCAGCTCTTCGACGGGGACTGAAGCTTTCTTT.

Concerning this clone: Relative to the germline gene, one junction end is altered; a read error may explain this. V is TRBV6-5 and J is TRBJ2-2; D remains ambiguous. CDR1 is MNHEY and CDR2 is SVGAGI in the germline V gene. CDR3 size: 13 residues. This CDR3 is CANGYANTGELFF. DNA for the CDR3: TGCGCCAACGGGTACGCGAACACCGGGGAGCTGTTTTTT.

V and J are TRBV4-1 and TRBJ1-2, with D unresolved. The CDR3 sequence is 14 residues long. V lost 0 bases and J 5 bases, leaving 10 bases between the germline ends. Germline V gene sequence: CDR1 MGHRA, CDR2 YSYEKL. CDR3 protein: CASSQDGGRYGYTF. In DNA form, the CDR3 reads TGCGCCAGCAGCCAAGATGGTGGCCGATATGGCTACACCTTC.

The CDR3, as DNA: TGTGCCAGCAGCCCGGACAGGGGGCCCTACGAGCAGTACTTC. It yields the protein CASSPDRGPYEQYF. V gene TRBV7-2 combines with J gene TRBJ2-7; 11 positions agree with TRBD1. The trim removed 5 bases at V and 2 bases at J, leaving 2 bases unmatched. Looked up from germline, CDR1 is SGHTA and CDR2 is FQGNSA. This CDR3 has 14 residues.

This rearrangement joins TRBV3-1 (or the pseudogene TRBV3-2) to TRBJ2-1; the match to TRBD2 covers 8 bases. V was clipped by 1 base and J by 1 base; unmatched bases: 3. The CDR3 consists of 16 residues. Germline V gives CDR1 LGHDT, CDR2 YNNKEL (reference sequence). Here the CDR3 DNA reads TGTGCCAGCAGCCAAGGTAGCGGGGCTTCCTACAATGAGCAGTTCTTC. Its translation: CASSQGSGASYNEQFF.